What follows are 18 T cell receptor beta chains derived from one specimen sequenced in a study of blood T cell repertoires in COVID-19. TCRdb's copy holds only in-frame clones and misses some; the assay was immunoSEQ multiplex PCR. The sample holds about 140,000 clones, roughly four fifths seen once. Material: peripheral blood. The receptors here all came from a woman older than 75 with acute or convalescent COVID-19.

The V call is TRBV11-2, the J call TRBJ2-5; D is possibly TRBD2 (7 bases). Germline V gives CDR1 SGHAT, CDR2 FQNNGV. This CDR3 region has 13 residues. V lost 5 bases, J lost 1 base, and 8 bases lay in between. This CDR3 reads CASSRGAQETQYF. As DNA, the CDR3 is TGTGCCAGCAGCCGGGGGGCCCAAGAGACCCAGTACTTC. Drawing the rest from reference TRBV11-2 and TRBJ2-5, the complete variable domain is EAGVAQSPRYKIIEKRQSVAFWCNPISGHATLYWYQQILGQGPKLLIQFQNNGVVDDSQLPKDRFSAERLKGVDSTLKIQPAKLEDSAVYLCASSRGAQETQYFGPGTRLLVL.

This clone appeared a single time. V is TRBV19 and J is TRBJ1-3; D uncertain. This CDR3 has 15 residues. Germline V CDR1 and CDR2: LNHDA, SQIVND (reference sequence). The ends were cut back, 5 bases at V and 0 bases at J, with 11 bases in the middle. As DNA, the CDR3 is TGTGCCAGTAGTTCCCCAGCGTACTCTGGAAACACCATATATTTT. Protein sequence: CASSSPAYSGNTIYF.

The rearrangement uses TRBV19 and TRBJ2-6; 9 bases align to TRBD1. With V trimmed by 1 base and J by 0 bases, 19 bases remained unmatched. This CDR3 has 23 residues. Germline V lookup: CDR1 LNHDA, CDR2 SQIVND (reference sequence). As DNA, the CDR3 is TGTGCCAGTAGTATAGGGCTCTGGGTTACAGGGGGCGTAGGAGGCTCTGGGGCCAACGTCCTGACTTTC. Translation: CASSIGLWVTGGVGGSGANVLTF.

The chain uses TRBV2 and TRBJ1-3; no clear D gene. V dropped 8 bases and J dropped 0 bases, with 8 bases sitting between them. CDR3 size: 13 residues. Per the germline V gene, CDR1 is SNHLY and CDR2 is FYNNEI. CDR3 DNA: TGTGCCAGCGCCGTGAGCTCTGGAAACACCATATATTTT. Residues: CASAVSSGNTIYF.

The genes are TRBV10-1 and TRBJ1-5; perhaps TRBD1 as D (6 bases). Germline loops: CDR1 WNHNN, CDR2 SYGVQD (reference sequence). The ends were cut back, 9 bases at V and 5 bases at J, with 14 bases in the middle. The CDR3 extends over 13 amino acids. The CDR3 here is CASLGRGDQPQHF. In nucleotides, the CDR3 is TGCGCCAGTTTAGGGAGGGGGGATCAGCCCCAGCATTTT.

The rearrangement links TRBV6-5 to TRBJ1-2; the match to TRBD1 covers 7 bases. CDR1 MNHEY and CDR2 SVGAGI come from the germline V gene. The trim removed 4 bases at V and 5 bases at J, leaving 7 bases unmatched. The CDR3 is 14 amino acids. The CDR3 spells CASSFDREWYGYTF. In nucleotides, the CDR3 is TGTGCCAGCAGTTTCGACAGGGAATGGTATGGCTACACCTTC.

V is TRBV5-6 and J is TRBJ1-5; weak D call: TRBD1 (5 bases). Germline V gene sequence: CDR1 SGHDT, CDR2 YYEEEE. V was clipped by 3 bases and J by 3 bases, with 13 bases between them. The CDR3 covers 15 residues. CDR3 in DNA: TGTGCCAGCAGCTCCATCGACAGTGCCAATCAGCCCCAGCATTTT. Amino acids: CASSSIDSANQPQHF. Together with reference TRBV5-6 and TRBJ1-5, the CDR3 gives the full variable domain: DAGVTQSPTHLIKTRGQQVTLRCSPKSGHDTVSWYQQALGQGPQFIFQYYEEEERQRGNFPDRFSGHQFPNYSSELNVNALLLGDSALYLCASSSIDSANQPQHFGDGTRLSIL.

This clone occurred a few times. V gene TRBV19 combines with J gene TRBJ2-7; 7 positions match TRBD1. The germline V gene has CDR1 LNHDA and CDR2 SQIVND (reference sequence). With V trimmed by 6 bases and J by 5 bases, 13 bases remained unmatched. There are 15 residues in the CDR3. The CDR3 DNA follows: TGTGCCAGTAGCGCCATGACAGGGAATTTTGACGAGCAGTACTTC. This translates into CASSAMTGNFDEQYF. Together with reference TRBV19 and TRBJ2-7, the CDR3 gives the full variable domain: DGGITQSPKYLFRKEGQNVTLSCEQNLNHDAMYWYRQDPGQGLRLIYYSQIVNDFQKGDIAEGYSVSREKKESFPLTVTSAQKNPTAFYLCASSAMTGNFDEQYFGPGTRLTVT.

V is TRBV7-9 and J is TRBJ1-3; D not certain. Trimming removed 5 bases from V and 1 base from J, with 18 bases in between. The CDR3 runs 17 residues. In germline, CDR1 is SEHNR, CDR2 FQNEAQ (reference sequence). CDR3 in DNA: TGTGCCAGCAGCCTCGACGGGTGGACGGGGTCTGGAAACACCATATATTTT. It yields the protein CASSLDGWTGSGNTIYF.

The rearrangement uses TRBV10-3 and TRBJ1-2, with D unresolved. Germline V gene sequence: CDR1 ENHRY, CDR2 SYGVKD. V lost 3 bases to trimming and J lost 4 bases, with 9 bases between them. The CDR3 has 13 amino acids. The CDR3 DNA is TGTGCCATCAGTGACCAGATTCTCTATGGCTACACCTTC. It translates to CAISDQILYGYTF.

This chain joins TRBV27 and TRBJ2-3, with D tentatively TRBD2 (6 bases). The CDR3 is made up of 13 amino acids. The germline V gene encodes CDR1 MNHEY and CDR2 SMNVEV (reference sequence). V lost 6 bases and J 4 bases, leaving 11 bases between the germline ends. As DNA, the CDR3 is TGTGCCAGCAGCGCCTGGAGGGCAGATACGCAGTATTTT. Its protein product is CASSAWRADTQYF.

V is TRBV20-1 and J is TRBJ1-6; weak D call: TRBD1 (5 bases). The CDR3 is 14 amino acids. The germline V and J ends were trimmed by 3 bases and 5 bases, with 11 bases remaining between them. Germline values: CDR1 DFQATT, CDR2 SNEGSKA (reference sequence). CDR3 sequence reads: CSASRGMDNSPLHF. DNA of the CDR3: TGCAGTGCTAGTCGGGGGATGGATAATTCACCCCTCCACTTT.

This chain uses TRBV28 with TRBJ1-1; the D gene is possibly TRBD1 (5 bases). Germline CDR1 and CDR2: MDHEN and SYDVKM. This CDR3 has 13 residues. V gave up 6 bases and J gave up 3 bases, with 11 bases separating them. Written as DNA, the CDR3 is TGTGCCAGCAGCCTAGACAGATACACTGAAGCTTTCTTT. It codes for CASSLDRYTEAFF. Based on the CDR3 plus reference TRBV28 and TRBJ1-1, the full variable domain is DVKVTQSSRYLVKRTGEKVFLECVQDMDHENMFWYRQDPGLGLRLIYFSYDVKMKEKGDIPEGYSVSREKKERFSLILESASTNQTSMYLCASSLDRYTEAFFGQGTRLTVV.

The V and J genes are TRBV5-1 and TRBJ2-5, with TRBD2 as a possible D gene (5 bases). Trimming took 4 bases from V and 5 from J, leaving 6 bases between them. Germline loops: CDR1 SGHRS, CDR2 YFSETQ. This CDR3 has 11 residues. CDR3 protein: CASSVAETQYF. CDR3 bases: TGCGCCAGCAGCGTAGCGGAGACCCAGTACTTC. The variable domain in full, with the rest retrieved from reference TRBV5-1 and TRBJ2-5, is KAGVTQTPRYLIKTRGQQVTLSCSPISGHRSVSWYQQTPGQGLQFLFEYFSETQRNKGNFPGRFSGRQFSNSRSEMNVSTLELGDSALYLCASSVAETQYFGPGTRLLVL.

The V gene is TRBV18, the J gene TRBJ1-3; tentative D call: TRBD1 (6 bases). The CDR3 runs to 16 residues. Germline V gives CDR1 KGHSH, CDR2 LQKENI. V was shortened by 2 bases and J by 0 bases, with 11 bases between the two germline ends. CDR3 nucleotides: TGTGCCAGCTCACCAGGGGGCATAACCTCTGGAAACACCATATATTTT. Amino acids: CASSPGGITSGNTIYF.

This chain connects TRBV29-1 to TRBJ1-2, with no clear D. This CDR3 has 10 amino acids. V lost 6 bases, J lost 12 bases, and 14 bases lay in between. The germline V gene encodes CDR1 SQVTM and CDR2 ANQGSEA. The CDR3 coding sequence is TGCAGCGTGGGCTCTCAGAGGCACACCTTC. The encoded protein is CSVGSQRHTF.

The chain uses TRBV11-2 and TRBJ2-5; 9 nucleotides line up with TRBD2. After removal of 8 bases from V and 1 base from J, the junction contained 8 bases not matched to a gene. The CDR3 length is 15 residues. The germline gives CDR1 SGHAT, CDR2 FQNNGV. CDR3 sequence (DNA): TGTGCCAGCGGACCTAGCGGGGCCACCCAAGAGACCCAGTACTTC. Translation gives CASGPSGATQETQYF.

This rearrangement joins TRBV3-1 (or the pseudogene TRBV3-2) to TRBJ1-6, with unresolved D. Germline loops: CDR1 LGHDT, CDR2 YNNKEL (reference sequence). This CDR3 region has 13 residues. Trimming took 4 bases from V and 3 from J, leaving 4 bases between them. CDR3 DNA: TGTGCCAGCAGCCCGGGCTATAATTCACCCCTCCACTTT. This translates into CASSPGYNSPLHF.